The rows below give T cell receptor beta chains drawn from one sample of a study of T cells in localized non-small cell lung cancer. Assay used: immunoSEQ multiplex PCR; TCRdb lists only in-frame clones, some missing. The repertoire has 45,000 to 65,000 clones, 85% to 90% of them found once; the top ten carry approximately 22%. Sequenced here: peripheral blood, sampled before any cancer treatment. Every receptor here comes from a man aged 40-75 years with stage I squamous cell lung carcinoma. The CDR3 runs from the conserved cysteine through the conserved F or W. A D gene is named only where the DNA matches it firmly. Where a row states a size, it is once, few, many or the class of an expanded clone; other rows omit it.

>TRBJ1-2|-|-|TRBV5-5
CASSLMGAGALGNYGYTF
TGTGCCAGCAGCCTGATGGGTGCAGGGGCTCTTGGTAACTATGGCTACACCTTC
>TRBJ1-2|TRBD1|-|TRBV7-9
CAGGTGNYGYTF
TGTGCCGGCGGGACAGGGAACTATGGCTACACCTTC
>TRBJ1-2|-|-|TRBV6-1
CASEGVQLLF
TGTGCCAGCGAGGGGGTACAGCTCCTCTTC
>TRBJ2-2|TRBD1|-|TRBV25-1
CASTPDRGRPGELFF
TGTGCCAGCACCCCGGACAGGGGGCGCCCCGGGGAGCTGTTTTTT
>TRBJ2-7|-|once|TRBV28
CASSSQILTSYEQYF
TGTGCCAGCAGTTCTCAGATACTTACATCCTACGAGCAGTACTTC
>TRBJ2-3|-|-|TRBV6-1
CASSHTDTQYF
TGTGCCAGCAGTCACACAGATACGCAGTATTTT
>TRBJ1-1|-|-|TRBV14
CASSQGQVNTEAFF
TGTGCCAGCAGCCAAGGACAGGTAAACACTGAAGCTTTCTTT
>TRBJ2-7|TRBD2|-|TRBV11-2
CASSSPSGRISYEQYF
TGTGCCAGCAGCTCTCCTAGCGGGAGAATTTCCTACGAGCAGTACTTC
>TRBJ2-3|-|-|TRBV11-3
CASSLLLTDTQYF
TGTGCCAGCAGCTTACTTCTCACAGATACGCAGTATTTT
>TRBJ2-1|TRBD2|once|TRBV10-3
CAISAGTSGSRGSYNEQFF
TGTGCCATCAGTGCCGGGACTAGCGGGAGTCGGGGCTCCTACAATGAGCAGTTCTTC
>TRBJ2-7|-|-|TRBV5-1
CASSPGSEGYEQYF
TGCGCCAGCAGCCCCGGCAGTGAAGGCTACGAGCAGTACTTC
>TRBJ2-7|TRBD1|-|TRBV28
CASGGRGQAYEQYF
TGTGCCAGCGGCGGCAGGGGGCAGGCCTACGAGCAGTACTTC
>TRBJ2-2|-|-|TRBV4-3
CASRSSGPTGELFF
TGCGCCAGCAGAAGTAGCGGTCCCACCGGGGAGCTGTTTTTT
>TRBJ1-2|-|-|TRBV5-4
CASSLVQGNPNYGYTF
TGTGCCAGCAGCTTGGTCCAGGGCAACCCTAACTATGGCTACACCTTC
>TRBJ2-7|-|-|TRBV28
CAIGNGRRGYEQYF
TGTGCCATCGGGAACGGTCGGCGAGGCTACGAGCAGTACTTC
>TRBJ1-6|-|-|TRBV30
CAWRGDSDNSPLHF
TGTGCCTGGAGGGGAGACTCGGATAATTCACCCCTCCACTTT
>TRBJ2-3|-|-|TRBV5-4
CASSLASATDTQYF
TGTGCCAGCAGCTTGGCGTCGGCCACAGATACGCAGTATTTT
>TRBJ2-5|-|-|TRBV5-1
CASSLAASVRATQYF
TGCGCCAGCAGCTTGGCCGCTTCAGTTCGGGCGACCCAGTACTTC
>TRBJ1-1|TRBD1|-|TRBV7-2
CASSLGWTGEAFF
TGTGCCAGCAGCTTAGGATGGACAGGTGAAGCTTTCTTT
>TRBJ2-2|TRBD1|few|TRBV13
CASTQGTGRSGELFF
TGTGCCAGCACCCAAGGGACAGGGCGTAGCGGGGAGCTGTTTTTT
>TRBJ1-6|TRBD1|-|TRBV30
CACIPRTGNSPLHF
TGTGCCTGCATTCCCCGGACAGGGAATTCACCCCTCCACTTT
>TRBJ2-1|TRBD1|-|TRBV2
CASRDRAYNEQFF
TGTGCCAGCAGGGACAGGGCCTACAATGAGCAGTTCTTC
>TRBJ2-3|-|once|TRBV4-3
CASSQKEWGPGADTQYF
TGCGCCAGCAGCCAAAAAGAGTGGGGCCCGGGGGCAGATACGCAGTATTTT
>TRBJ2-2|-|-|TRBV18
CASSPPSLASTFTGELFF
TGTGCCAGCTCACCACCATCTCTAGCGAGTACTTTCACCGGGGAGCTGTTTTTT
>TRBJ2-7|-|-|TRBV19
CASSIVGVTYEQYF
TGTGCCAGTAGTATTGTGGGAGTCACCTACGAGCAGTACTTC
>TRBJ2-1|TRBD1|-|TRBV7-7
CASSPGQGAGYEQFF
TGTGCTAGCAGCCCCGGACAGGGGGCTGGGTATGAGCAGTTCTTC
>TRBJ2-5|-|-|TRBV19
CASSTSTGLGETQYF
TGTGCCAGTAGCACTTCGACAGGCTTGGGGGAGACCCAGTACTTC
>TRBJ2-7|-|-|TRBV6-5
CASSRGGGAYEQYF
TGTGCCAGCAGCAGGGGGGGTGGGGCCTACGAGCAGTACTTC
>TRBJ1-4|-|-|TRBV5-1
CASSLVGEKLFF
TGCGCCAGCAGCTTGGTAGGTGAAAAACTGTTTTTT
>TRBJ1-5|TRBD1|once|TRBV19
CASSTGQGGQPQHF
TGTGCCAGTAGTACTGGACAGGGGGGTCAGCCCCAGCATTTT
>TRBJ2-7|-|-|TRBV29-1
CSVGVVHEQYF
TGCAGCGTCGGGGTAGTGCACGAGCAGTACTTC
>TRBJ2-2|TRBD2|-|TRBV2
CASSGGTTPGTGELFF
TGTGCCAGCAGTGGGGGGACTACCCCTGGGACCGGGGAGCTGTTTTTT
>TRBJ1-5|TRBD1|-|TRBV7-2
CASSPDRGDQPQHF
TGTGCCAGCAGCCCCGACAGGGGAGATCAGCCCCAGCATTTT
>TRBJ2-5|TRBD2|-|TRBV7-9
CASSLELAGEVWETQYF
TGTGCCAGCAGCTTAGAACTAGCGGGAGAAGTCTGGGAGACCCAGTACTTC
>TRBJ2-4|-|-|TRBV5-4
CASSPGESKNIQYF
TGTGCCAGCAGCCCCGGAGAATCCAAAAACATTCAGTACTTC
>TRBJ2-3|-|-|TRBV9
CASSVDSTDTQYF
TGTGCCAGCAGCGTAGATAGCACAGATACGCAGTATTTT
>TRBJ1-3|TRBD1|-|TRBV5-5
CASSFDREVDTIYF
TGTGCCAGCAGCTTCGACAGGGAGGTGGACACCATATATTTT
>TRBJ2-1|TRBD2|-|TRBV11-3
CASSSSGDYNEQFF
TGTGCCAGCAGTTCTAGCGGGGATTACAATGAGCAGTTCTTC
>TRBJ2-4|-|-|TRBV30
CAWRPGLAKNIQYF
TGTGCCTGGAGACCGGGACTAGCCAAAAACATTCAGTACTTC
>TRBJ2-6|-|-|TRBV5-1
CASTKTAGANVLTF
TGCGCCAGCACCAAGACAGCCGGGGCCAACGTCCTGACTTTC
>TRBJ2-7|-|once|TRBV19
CASSISDIYEQYF
TGTGCCAGTAGTATATCAGACATCTACGAGCAGTACTTC
>TRBJ2-1|TRBD2|-|TRBV19
CASSGLAASSYNEQFF
TGTGCCAGTAGCGGACTAGCAGCGAGCTCCTACAATGAGCAGTTCTTC
>TRBJ2-1|-|-|TRBV4-3
CASSQDREGGYNEQFF
TGCGCCAGCAGCCAAGATAGGGAGGGGGGGTACAATGAGCAGTTCTTC
>TRBJ2-1|-|-|TRBV6-5
CASGPDWAEEQFF
TGTGCCAGCGGCCCTGATTGGGCTGAGGAGCAGTTCTTC
>TRBJ2-3|-|-|TRBV19
CASSIDSRAQYF
TGTGCCAGTAGTATCGACTCTAGGGCGCAGTATTTT
>TRBJ2-5|-|-|TRBV7-7
CASSPTGGEETQYF
TGTGCTAGCAGCCCAACTGGTGGGGAGGAGACCCAGTACTTC
>TRBJ2-1|-|-|TRBV7-2
CASSLVVWQARPEQFF
TGTGCCAGCAGCTTAGTTGTCTGGCAGGCCCGACCTGAGCAGTTCTTC
>TRBJ1-5|TRBD1|-|TRBV4-3
CASSQDGTDNQPQHF
TGCGCCAGCAGCCAAGATGGGACAGATAATCAGCCCCAGCATTTT
>TRBJ2-7|TRBD2|once|TRBV15
CATSREKLLAYEQYF
TGTGCCACCAGCAGAGAAAAGTTACTAGCGTACGAGCAGTACTTC
>TRBJ1-3|TRBD1|-|TRBV30
CAWSPGQVTSGNTIYF
TGTGCCTGGAGTCCGGGACAGGTAACCTCTGGAAACACCATATATTTT
>TRBJ2-7|-|few|TRBV7-3
CASSLKPGTSYEQYF
TGTGCCAGCAGCTTAAAGCCAGGGACATCCTACGAGCAGTACTTC
>TRBJ2-3|TRBD1|once|TRBV5-1
CASSLVGTGSGTDTQYF
TGCGCCAGCAGCTTGGTGGGGACAGGGAGTGGCACAGATACGCAGTATTTT